What follows are 21 T cell receptor beta chains derived from one specimen sequenced in a study of metastatic and nonmetastatic thyroid tumors. TCRdb re-analyzed the PCR reads using MiXCR. The sample holds thousands of clones; roughly a fifth are singletons and the top ten take approximately 6%. Each patient went into thyroid surgery without having received any treatment. Source material: adjacent normal tissue. The receptors derive from a female donor with papillary thyroid cancer or a benign thyroid nodule (not recorded which). Some clones in this sample may be carry-over from other donors' samples.

The chain links TRBV7-3 to TRBJ1-3; 8 bases fit TRBD1. Germline trimming cut 5 bases from V and 2 bases from J; bases unmatched to any gene: 2. Germline V gives CDR1 SGHTA, CDR2 FQGTGA. CDR3 length equals 14 residues. The CDR3 sequence: CASSQGATGNTIYF. In DNA, the CDR3 is TGTGCCAGCAGCCAGGGGGCGACTGGAAACACCATATATTTT.

Regarding this clone: One end of the junction is discordant with germline, which a read error may explain. The CDR3 sequence: CASSLFGQTNYGYTF. The CDR3 DNA is TGTGCCAGCAGCTTATTCGGACAGACAAACTATGGCTACACCTTC. The chain recombines TRBV28 with TRBJ1-2; D is possibly TRBD1 (6 bases). The germline V gene has CDR1 MDHEN and CDR2 SYDVKM. The CDR3 length is 15 residues.

In this sample, this clone turned up many times. This chain links TRBV6-1 with TRBJ2-1; D is possibly TRBD2 (6 bases). This CDR3 contains 15 residues. V was shortened by 7 bases and J by 5 bases, with 18 bases between the two germline ends. The germline V gene encodes CDR1 MNHNS and CDR2 SASEGT. The CDR3 is CASKSPGTGNNEQFF. In DNA, the CDR3 is TGTGCCAGCAAGTCCCCCGGGACTGGCAACAATGAGCAGTTCTTC.

By proportion, this clone is medium-sized. V usage is TRBV30 and J usage is TRBJ1-1, with D tentatively TRBD1 (6 bases). The CDR3 has 11 amino acids. Trimming stripped 4 bases from V and 4 bases from J, with 7 bases between. Germline CDR1 GTSNPN, CDR2 SVGIG (reference sequence). Here the CDR3 reads CAWNRVTEAFF. DNA of the CDR3: TGTGCCTGGAACAGGGTCACTGAAGCTTTCTTT.

This clone is deemed medium-sized. The V gene is TRBV11-3, the J gene TRBJ1-2; possible D gene TRBD1, 6 bases. The germline V and J ends were trimmed by 5 bases and 9 bases, with 22 bases remaining between them. The CDR3 has 15 amino acids. Per germline, CDR1 SGHNT and CDR2 YENEEA. The CDR3 spells CASSPSPGTLESYTF. The CDR3 bases are TGTGCCAGCAGCCCCTCCCCCGGGACACTTGAGAGCTACACCTTC.

This clone was seen only a few times. V gene TRBV12-3 or TRBV12-4 combines with J gene TRBJ2-7, with TRBD2 as a possible D gene (6 bases). Trimming left V 7 bases short and J 0 bases short, with 22 bases between. This CDR3 spans 17 amino acids. The CDR3: CASITSPLAVDSYEQYF. The CDR3 DNA reads TGTGCCAGCATTACTAGTCCCTTAGCGGTGGACTCCTACGAGCAGTACTTC.

In its sample, this clone was seen a few times. This sequence joins TRBV6-2 or TRBV6-3 and TRBJ1-2, with a weak D call TRBD1 (5 bases). Germline CDR1 is MNHEY and CDR2 is SVGEGT. There are 15 residues in the CDR3. The germline V and J ends were trimmed by 0 bases and 4 bases, with 12 bases remaining between them. CDR3 sequence (DNA): TGTGCCAGCAGTTACTCCTCGGGGGGAATCTATGGCTACACCTTC. It codes for CASSYSSGGIYGYTF.

This clone has a single count. V and J are TRBV7-9 and TRBJ2-7, with D unclear. Trimming removed 5 bases from V and 0 bases from J, with 8 bases in between. Germline V gene sequence: CDR1 SEHNR, CDR2 FQNEAQ (reference sequence). The CDR3 runs 13 residues. In DNA form, the CDR3 reads TGTGCCAGCAGCCGCCTGGGCTCCTACGAGCAGTACGTC. This encodes CASSRLGSYEQYV.

Turning to this clone: The junction departs from germline at one end; a sequencing error may be responsible. Here the CDR3 reads CSAGDSTQETQYF. As DNA, the CDR3 is TGCAGTGCTGGAGACAGTACCCAAGAGACCCAGTACTTC. V is TRBV20-1 and J is TRBJ2-5, with D perhaps matching TRBD1 (5 bases). CDR3 length: 13 amino acids. Germline CDR1 is DFQATT and CDR2 is SNEGSKA (reference sequence).

V usage is TRBV2 and J usage is TRBJ1-1; 7 bases line up with TRBD1. The CDR3 consists of 13 residues. Germline loops: CDR1 SNHLY, CDR2 FYNNEI. The J segment lost 3 bases and the V segment lost 6 bases, leaving 4 bases of the junction unmatched. The CDR3 loop reads CASSRTGYTEAFF. CDR3 sequence (DNA): TGTGCCAGCAGCCGGACAGGCTACACTGAAGCTTTCTTT.

The rearrangement links TRBV6-2 or TRBV6-3 to TRBJ2-3; D gene ambiguous. CDR1 is MNHEY, CDR2 SVGEGT, per germline. V shed 0 bases and J shed 0 bases, with 10 bases lying between them. This CDR3 contains 16 residues. The CDR3 loop is CASSYSTMGSTDTQYF. The CDR3 DNA reads TGTGCCAGCAGTTACTCGACCATGGGGAGCACAGATACGCAGTATTTT.

The V gene is TRBV28, the J gene TRBJ1-2; a possible D gene is TRBD1 (5 bases). Trimming removed 7 bases from V and 4 bases from J, with 19 bases in between. The CDR3 covers 15 residues. Germline V gene data show CDR1 as MDHEN and CDR2 as SYDVKM. The CDR3 region is CASISAGTLFYGYTF. The CDR3 DNA is TGTGCCAGCATCAGCGCAGGGACCCTCTTCTATGGCTACACCTTC.

The V and J genes are TRBV4-1 and TRBJ2-6, with D tentatively TRBD2 (5 bases). Trimming removed 11 bases at V and 4 bases at J, with 24 bases between. CDR1 is MGHRA, CDR2 YSYEKL, per germline. The CDR3 consists of 17 residues. CDR3 nucleotide sequence: TGCGCCGGTAGCCAAGTGAGCGGTGGCGCAGGGGCCAACGTCCTGACTTTC. Residues: CAGSQVSGGAGANVLTF.

The rearrangement links TRBV28 to TRBJ2-5, with TRBD2 matching 10 bases. Germline V lookup: CDR1 MDHEN, CDR2 SYDVKM. J gave up 4 bases and V 7 bases, and 9 bases lay outside the gene matches. This CDR3 comprises 15 residues. CDR3 nucleotide sequence: TGTGCCAGCATCCCGCAGCGGGGGGGGGGAGAGACCCAGTACTTC. Translation gives CASIPQRGGGETQYF.

This clone was counted at least ten times. This chain joins TRBV18 and TRBJ1-6, with 7 bases identical to TRBD1. There are 16 residues in the CDR3. The ends lost 0 bases at V and 9 bases at J; junction bases unmatched: 8. The germline CDR1 and CDR2 sequences are KGHSH and LQKENI. In DNA, the CDR3 is TGTGCCAGCTCACCACCGCCGACAGGGTTTGGTTCACCCCTCCACTTT. Translated: CASSPPPTGFGSPLHF.

By share, this clone counts as medium-sized. The chain carries TRBV30 and TRBJ1-4; D possibly corresponds to TRBD1 (6 bases). Trimming took 2 bases from V and 4 from J, leaving 11 bases between them. CDR1 is GTSNPN, CDR2 SVGIG, per germline (reference sequence). This CDR3 spans 14 amino acids. The CDR3 coding sequence is TGTGCCTGGAGTCTTGGACAGTATAATGAAAAACTGTTTTTT. Encoded protein: CAWSLGQYNEKLFF.

This clone rates as medium-sized. This sequence joins TRBV20-1 and TRBJ2-7; 7 positions agree with TRBD1. This CDR3 is 15 amino acids long. Germline V CDR1 and CDR2: DFQATT, SNEGSKA (reference sequence). J gave up 4 bases and V 0 bases, and 9 bases lay outside the gene matches. The CDR3 spells CSARDIEGGQYEQYF. The CDR3 bases are TGCAGTGCTAGAGATATCGAAGGGGGCCAGTACGAGCAGTACTTC.

This clone is medium-sized (0.01 to 0.1%) in the sample. This rearrangement joins TRBV28 to TRBJ1-1; D unresolved. Germline loops: CDR1 MDHEN, CDR2 SYDVKM. This CDR3 is built from 11 residues. Trimming stripped 5 bases from V and 6 bases from J, with 7 bases between. The CDR3 spells CASSRASEAFF. CDR3 DNA sequence: TGTGCCAGCAGTAGGGCCTCTGAAGCTTTCTTT.

By share of the sample, this clone is medium-sized (0.01 to 0.1%). The chain combines TRBV2 with TRBJ2-1; 13 bases are a match to TRBD2. Germline V gene lookup returns CDR1 SNHLY and CDR2 FYNNEI. Trimming cost V 11 bases and J 4 bases; bases outside gene matches: 5. The CDR3 spans 14 residues. Here the CDR3 DNA reads TGTGCCGGGAAGACTAGCGGGGGGTACAATGAGCAGTTCTTC. It encodes CAGKTSGGYNEQFF.

The rearrangement uses TRBV28 and TRBJ2-7, with 7 bases that match TRBD1. CDR3 length equals 15 residues. Germline V lookup: CDR1 MDHEN, CDR2 SYDVKM. Unmatched junction bases numbered 9, after V lost 7 bases and J lost 0 bases. CDR3 sequence reads: CASNTLGQASYEQYF. In nucleotides, the CDR3 is TGTGCCAGCAACACGCTCGGACAGGCCTCCTACGAGCAGTACTTC.

Turning to this clone: Other DNA sequences in this specimen translate into the identical CDR3. The chain is built from TRBV27 and TRBJ2-3; no firm D call. The V gene's germline CDR1 is MNHEY and CDR2 SMNVEV (reference sequence). V was shortened by 2 bases and J by 0 bases, with 6 bases between the two germline ends. The CDR3 sequence is 14 residues long. In nucleotides, the CDR3 is TGTGCCAGCAGTTTAGTTGGAAGCACAGATACGCAGTATTTT. It encodes CASSLVGSTDTQYF.